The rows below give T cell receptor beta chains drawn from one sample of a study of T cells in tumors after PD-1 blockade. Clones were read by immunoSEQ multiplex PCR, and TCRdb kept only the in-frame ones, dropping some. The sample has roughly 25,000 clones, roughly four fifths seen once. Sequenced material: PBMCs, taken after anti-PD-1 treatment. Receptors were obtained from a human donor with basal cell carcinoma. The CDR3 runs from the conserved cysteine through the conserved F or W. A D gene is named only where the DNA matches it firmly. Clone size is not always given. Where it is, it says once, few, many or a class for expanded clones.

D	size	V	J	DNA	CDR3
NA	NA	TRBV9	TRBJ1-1	TGTGCCAGCAGCGTAGCAGGGCACACTGAAGCTTTCTTT	CASSVAGHTEAFF
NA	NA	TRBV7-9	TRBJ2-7	TGTGCCAGCAGTCCACCCCTCCGGGGCAAAAAGTCCTACGAGCAGTACTTC	CASSPPLRGKKSYEQYF
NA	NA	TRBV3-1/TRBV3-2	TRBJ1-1	TGTGCCAGCAGCCTCGGGAGGGGGAGGAACACTGAAGCTTTCTTT	CASSLGRGRNTEAFF
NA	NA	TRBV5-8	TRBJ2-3	TGTGCCAGCAGCCCCCAGGCGACAGCAAGCACAGATACGCAGTATTTT	CASSPQATASTDTQYF
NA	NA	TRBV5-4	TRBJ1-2	TGTGCCAGCACCAAGGGGAGGGCTAACTATGGCTACACCTTC	CASTKGRANYGYTF
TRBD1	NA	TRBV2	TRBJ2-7	TGTGCCAGCAGTGCGGGGACAGCCCTGGTAAGGGAGTACTTC	CASSAGTALVREYF
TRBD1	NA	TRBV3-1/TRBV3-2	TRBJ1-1	TGTGCCAGCAGCCTGGGGACAGGGGTTATGAACACTGAAGCTTTCTTT	CASSLGTGVMNTEAFF
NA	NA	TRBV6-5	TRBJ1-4	TGTGCCAGCAGTTACTCCTTCGGGGGGGCAGGTGAAAAACTGTTTTTT	CASSYSFGGAGEKLFF
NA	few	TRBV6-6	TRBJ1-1	TGTGCCAGCAGTCAAGAACCGGGACCCGCTGAAGCTTTCTTT	CASSQEPGPAEAFF
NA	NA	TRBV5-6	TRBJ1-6	TGTGCCAGCAGCCCCATACGAGATTCACCCCTCCACTTT	CASSPIRDSPLHF
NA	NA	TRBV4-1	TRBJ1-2	TGCGCCAGCAGCCAAAGCAACAGGGAAACCTATGGCTACACCTTC	CASSQSNRETYGYTF
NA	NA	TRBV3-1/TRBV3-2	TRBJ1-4	TGTGCCAGCAGCCAAGGTGGGAAGGCTAATGAAAAACTGTTTTTT	CASSQGGKANEKLFF
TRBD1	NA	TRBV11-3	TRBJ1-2	TGTGCCAGCAGCTCGGGACAGAACTATGGCTACACCTTC	CASSSGQNYGYTF
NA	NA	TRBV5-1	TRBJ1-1	TGCGCCAGCAGCTTGGACAGGGTGAACACTGAAGCTTTCTTT	CASSLDRVNTEAFF
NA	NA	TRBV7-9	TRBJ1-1	TGTGCCAGCAGCCTCGCCGGAGGGCTGGCTGAAGCTTTCTTT	CASSLAGGLAEAFF
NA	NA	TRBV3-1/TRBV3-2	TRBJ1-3	TGTGCCAGCAGCCAAGTACTAGACGGGTCCTCTGGAAACACCATATATTTT	CASSQVLDGSSGNTIYF
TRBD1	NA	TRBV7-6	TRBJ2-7	TGTGCCAGCAGCCTCGCAGGGGGACAGAGCTCCTACGAGCAGTACTTC	CASSLAGGQSSYEQYF
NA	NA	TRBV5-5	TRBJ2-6	TGTGCCAGCAGCCGGCGTTGGGCCAACGTCCTGACTTTC	CASSRRWANVLTF
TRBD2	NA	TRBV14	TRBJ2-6	TGTGCCAGCAGGATAGCGGGGGGGCCAGGGGCCAACGTCCTGACTTTC	CASRIAGGPGANVLTF
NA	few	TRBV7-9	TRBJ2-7	TGTGCCAGCAGCTTCGACAACTACGAGCAGTACTTC	CASSFDNYEQYF
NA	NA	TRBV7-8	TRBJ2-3	TGTGCCAGCAGCTTACGCAGGGTCACGGATACGCAGTATTTT	CASSLRRVTDTQYF
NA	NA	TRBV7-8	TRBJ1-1	TGTGCCAGCAGAGGTTCTAGGGCAGGGGAGGGAGCTTTCTTT	CASRGSRAGEGAFF
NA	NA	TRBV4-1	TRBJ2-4	TGCGCCAGCAGCCCCCATGGGGAAGTACAGTACTTC	CASSPHGEVQYF
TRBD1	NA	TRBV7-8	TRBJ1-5	TGTGCCAGCAGCCACAACCCCCGGGACAGATATAGCAATCAGCCCCAGCATTTT	CASSHNPRDRYSNQPQHF
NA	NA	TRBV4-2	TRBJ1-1	TGTGCCAGCAGCCAAGATTGGGGGGGGAAGGAAGCTTTCTTT	CASSQDWGGKEAFF
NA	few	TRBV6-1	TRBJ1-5	TGTGCCAGCAGTGAAAGGGCCTCCGGGGGCAATCAGCCCCAGCATTTT	CASSERASGGNQPQHF
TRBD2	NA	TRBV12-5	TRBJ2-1	TGTGCTAGTGGTTTGGCAGAGTCGGGGGGGGCCAGGAATGAGCAGTTCTTC	CASGLAESGGARNEQFF
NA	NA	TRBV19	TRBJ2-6	TGTGCCAGTAGTATGGGGCAGGCCCGGGTCAACGTCCTGACTTTC	CASSMGQARVNVLTF
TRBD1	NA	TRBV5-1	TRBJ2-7	TGCGCCAGCAGCGGGGGGACAGGGTTACCCCACGAGCAGTACTTC	CASSGGTGLPHEQYF
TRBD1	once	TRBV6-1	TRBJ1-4	TGTGCCAGCAGTGAATATAGGACAGGGTGGTCGACTAATGAAAAACTGTTTTTT	CASSEYRTGWSTNEKLFF
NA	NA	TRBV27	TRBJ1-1	TGTGCCAGCAGGTTGGTAAGGAACACTGAAGCTTTCTTT	CASRLVRNTEAFF
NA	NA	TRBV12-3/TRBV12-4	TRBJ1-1	TGTGCCAGCACCAACAGGGAAGGCGGTGAAGCTTTCTTT	CASTNREGGEAFF
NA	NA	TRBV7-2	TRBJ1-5	TGTGCCAGCAGCTTAGTGGCAGGGGCTCGTAGGGGCAATCAGCCCCAGCATTTT	CASSLVAGARRGNQPQHF
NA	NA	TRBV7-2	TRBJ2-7	TGTGCCAGCAGATCGCAAGGGCTAGCCTCCTACGAGCAGTACTTC	CASRSQGLASYEQYF
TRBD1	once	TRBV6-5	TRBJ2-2	TGTGCCAGCAGCTGGACAGGGTCCGGGGAGCTGTTTTTT	CASSWTGSGELFF
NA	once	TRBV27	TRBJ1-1	TGTGCCAGCAGTTCTCCCTATGAAGCTTTCTTT	CASSSPYEAFF
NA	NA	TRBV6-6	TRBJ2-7	TGTGCCAGCAGCCCTAAGGAATACGAGCAGTACTTC	CASSPKEYEQYF
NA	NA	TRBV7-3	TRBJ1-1	TGTGCCAGCAGCTTAGGGGCAAACACTGAAGCTTTCTTT	CASSLGANTEAFF
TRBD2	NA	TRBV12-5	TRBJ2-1	TGTGCTAGTGGTATAGCGGGCTCCTACAATGAGCAGTTCTTC	CASGIAGSYNEQFF
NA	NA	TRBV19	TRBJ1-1	TGTGCCAGTAGTATAGATCGGGGGGGAAGGACTGAAGCTTTCTTT	CASSIDRGGRTEAFF
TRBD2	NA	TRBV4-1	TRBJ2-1	TGCGCCAGCAGCCAAGAGGGACTAGCGGGGGTCAATGAGCAGTTCTTC	CASSQEGLAGVNEQFF
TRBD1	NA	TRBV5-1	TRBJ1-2	TGCGCCAGCAGCCACGGGAGGGACAGGGGCATTGGCTACACCTTC	CASSHGRDRGIGYTF
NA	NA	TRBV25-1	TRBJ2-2	TGTGCCAGCAGTGAGGTTGGGGTTGGGCCTAACACCGGGGAGCTGTTTTTT	CASSEVGVGPNTGELFF
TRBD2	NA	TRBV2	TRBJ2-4	TGTGCCAGCATGGGACTAGCGCTAGCCAAAAACATTCAGTACTTC	CASMGLALAKNIQYF
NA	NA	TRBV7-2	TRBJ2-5	TGTGCCAGCAGCAAACGAGGGTACCTACAAGAGACCCAGTACTTC	CASSKRGYLQETQYF
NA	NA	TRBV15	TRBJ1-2	TGTGCCACCAGCAGAGCCCAGGATAGGGATGGCTACACCTTC	CATSRAQDRDGYTF
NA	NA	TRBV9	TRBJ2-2	TGTGCCAGCAGCGTAGCTTACACCGGGGAGCTGTTTTTT	CASSVAYTGELFF
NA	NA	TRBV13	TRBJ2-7	TGTGCCAGCAGCCCCCATAGGGGGAGCTCCTACGAGCAGTACTTC	CASSPHRGSSYEQYF
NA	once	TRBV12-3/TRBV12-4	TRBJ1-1	TGTGCCAGCAGAGTAACGGGGGGTACTGAAGCTTTCTTT	CASRVTGGTEAFF
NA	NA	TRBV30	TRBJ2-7	TGTGCCTGGAGTTCCAGAGCCTACGAGCAGTACTTC	CAWSSRAYEQYF
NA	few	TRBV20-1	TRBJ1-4	TGCAGTGCTAGTACCGACAGTGGAACTAATGAAAAACTGTTTTTT	CSASTDSGTNEKLFF
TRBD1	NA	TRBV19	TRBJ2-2	TGTGCCAGTATCACTACAGGGGTAGTAGGCACCGGGGAGCTGTTTTTT	CASITTGVVGTGELFF
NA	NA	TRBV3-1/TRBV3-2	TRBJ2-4	TGTGCCAGCAGCCCCATAAAGACAGTAGCCAAAAACATTCAGTACTTC	CASSPIKTVAKNIQYF